The 30 T cell receptor beta chains reported below all come from one sample, sequenced in a study of blood T cell repertoires in COVID-19. Only in-frame clones appear in the TCRdb table, and some are missing; sequencing was by immunoSEQ multiplex PCR. This table has 70,000 to 95,000 clones, 84% appearing once. The sequencing sample was made of peripheral blood. The receptors come from a human donor in a cohort sampled during active COVID-19.

This clone has only one observation. The J gene is TRBJ2-3, the V gene TRBV7-2; 10 bases map to TRBD2. The length of the CDR3 is 14 residues. The germline V gene has CDR1 SGHTA and CDR2 FQGNSA. V shed 0 bases and J 6 bases; nucleotides not matched to a gene: 0. The DNA for the CDR3 is TGTGCCAGCAGCTTAGCGGGACTAGCGGATACGCAGTATTTT. This sequence encodes CASSLAGLADTQYF.

V and J are TRBV24-1 and TRBJ2-2, with TRBD1 as a possible D gene (6 bases). The germline V gene has CDR1 KGHDR and CDR2 SFDVKD. The CDR3 has 16 amino acids. V lost 3 bases to trimming and J lost 0 bases, with 10 bases between them. The DNA for the CDR3 is TGTGCCACCAGTGATACCGGACAGCCGAACACCGGGGAGCTGTTTTTT. Its protein product is CATSDTGQPNTGELFF.

The chain combines TRBV28 with TRBJ1-6; 7 bases are a match to TRBD1. The germline CDR1 and CDR2 sequences are MDHEN and SYDVKM. The length of the CDR3 is 15 residues. Germline trimming cut 5 bases from V and 10 bases from J; bases unmatched to any gene: 11. This CDR3 is CASSPRTGGWSPLHF. Here the CDR3 DNA reads TGTGCCAGCAGTCCGAGGACAGGTGGTTGGTCACCCCTCCACTTT.

V is TRBV12-3 or TRBV12-4 and J is TRBJ1-1, with 9 positions matching TRBD1. V was pared by 3 bases and J by 9 bases, with 5 bases of the junction left unmatched. CDR3 length: 13 amino acids. The CDR3 bases are TGTGCCAGCAGTTTTGGGGACAGGGAAAAAGCTTTCTTT. Translating gives CASSFGDREKAFF.

The V gene is TRBV10-3, the J gene TRBJ1-6; weak D call: TRBD1 (5 bases). CDR1 is ENHRY, CDR2 SYGVKD, per germline. This CDR3 is 17 amino acids long. The V gene lost 0 bases and the J gene lost 14 bases, with 23 bases spanning the gap. The CDR3 nucleotides read TGTGCCATCAGTGAGTCTTTAAGGAGGGACGCCCTTGGGGCCCTCCACTTT. Translated: CAISESLRRDALGALHF.

The sample holds one count of this clone. V gene TRBV7-6 combines with J gene TRBJ2-3; 8 bases fit TRBD2. There are 16 residues in the CDR3. With V trimmed by 0 bases and J by 6 bases, 8 bases remained unmatched. CDR1 and CDR2 from the germline V gene are SGHVS and FNYEAQ. In DNA form, the CDR3 reads TGTGCCAGCAGCTTAGCTTTCGGGGGGGCCGACGATACGCAGTATTTT. Its protein product is CASSLAFGGADDTQYF.

V and J are TRBV18 and TRBJ1-2; 8 bases match TRBD1. Germline assignment: CDR1 KGHSH and CDR2 LQKENI. This CDR3 region has 13 residues. V lost 5 bases to trimming and J lost 4 bases; unmatched junction nucleotides: 3. CDR3 coding DNA: TGTGCCAGCTCAGCAGGGGGCGGCTATGGCTACACCTTC. Amino acid sequence: CASSAGGGYGYTF.

Sample share makes this clone medium-sized (0.01 to 0.1%). This chain uses TRBV5-1 with TRBJ1-2; 7 nucleotides agree with TRBD1. The trim removed 2 bases at V and 2 bases at J, leaving 6 bases unmatched. From germline, CDR1 is SGHRS and CDR2 YFSETQ. The CDR3 length is 15 residues. The CDR3 nucleotides are TGCGCCAGCAGCTTCACAGGGGAGATGAACTATGGCTACACCTTC. This gives the protein CASSFTGEMNYGYTF.

In this sample, this clone turned up once. This sequence joins TRBV5-1 and TRBJ2-3; tentatively, D is TRBD1 (5 bases). This CDR3 is 16 amino acids long. The germline CDR1 and CDR2 sequences are SGHRS and YFSETQ. V was pared by 0 bases and J by 0 bases, with 11 bases between. Here the CDR3 reads CASSLGQGFSTDTQYF. The DNA of the CDR3 is TGCGCCAGCAGCTTGGGTCAGGGATTTAGCACAGATACGCAGTATTTT.

The rearrangement joins TRBV3-1 (or the pseudogene TRBV3-2) to TRBJ2-7; D ambiguous. Trimming removed 1 base from V and 3 bases from J, with 7 bases in between. CDR1 LGHDT and CDR2 YNNKEL come from the germline V gene (reference sequence). CDR3 length: 13 residues. In DNA, the CDR3 is TGTGCCAGCAGCCAAGTCCCAGGCTACGAGCAGTACTTC. It is translated as CASSQVPGYEQYF.

This clone was seen a handful of times. This chain joins TRBV3-1 (or the pseudogene TRBV3-2) and TRBJ2-7; 9 bases line up with TRBD2. The CDR3 consists of 15 residues. Germline CDR1 LGHDT, CDR2 YNNKEL (reference sequence). J lost 6 bases, V lost 6 bases, and 12 bases had no gene match. The CDR3 bases are TGTGCCAGCAGACAGACCGGGACTAGCCGGGGCGAGCAGTACTTC. This sequence encodes CASRQTGTSRGEQYF.

This sequence joins TRBV19 and TRBJ1-4; 9 bases match TRBD1. The V segment lost 5 bases and the J segment 4 bases; nucleotides outside the gene matches: 5. The CDR3 has 15 residues. CDR1 is LNHDA and CDR2 is SQIVND in the germline V gene (reference sequence). The CDR3 spells CASSAGQGLNEKLFF. The CDR3 DNA is TGTGCCAGTAGTGCAGGACAGGGGCTTAATGAAAAACTGTTTTTT.

The CDR3: CASSQTRGNTIYF. The CDR3 DNA reads as TGTGCCAGCAGCCAAACTCGGGGAAACACCATATATTTT. This chain uses TRBV3-1 (or the pseudogene TRBV3-2) with TRBJ1-3; D unresolved. Trimming cost V 2 bases and J 4 bases, with 6 bases left between them. The CDR3 is made up of 13 amino acids. From germline, CDR1 is LGHDT and CDR2 YNNKEL (reference sequence).

This rearrangement joins TRBV2 to TRBJ2-1; 7 nucleotides match TRBD1. The CDR3 length is 15 residues. Trimming took 6 bases from V and 8 from J; bases not matched to a gene: 13. Per germline, CDR1 SNHLY and CDR2 FYNNEI. In DNA form, the CDR3 reads TGTGCCAGCAGAGTTGACAGGGCGGGTGGGGATGAGCAGTTCTTC. Translating gives CASRVDRAGGDEQFF.

V is TRBV3-1 (or the pseudogene TRBV3-2) and J is TRBJ2-2, with 11 bases aligning to TRBD2. This CDR3 has 16 amino acids. Looked up from germline, CDR1 is LGHDT and CDR2 is YNNKEL (reference sequence). Trimming removed 1 base from V and 6 bases from J; junction bases left unmatched: 4. The chain's CDR3 is CASSQGGTSGSGELFF. The CDR3 DNA is TGTGCCAGCAGCCAAGGAGGGACTAGCGGATCCGGGGAGCTGTTTTTT.

This clone has more than one count but fewer than ten. Compared with germline, one end of the junction differs, possibly owing to a read error. The chain is built from TRBV3-1 (or the pseudogene TRBV3-2) and TRBJ2-7; the match to TRBD2 covers 9 bases. Per germline, CDR1 LGHDT and CDR2 YNNKEL (reference sequence). The CDR3 loop spans 14 amino acids. CDR3 in amino acids: CASRQAGGTYEQYF. CDR3 nucleotides: TGTGCCAGCAGACAAGCGGGGGGAACCTACGAGCAGTACTTC.

Only one count was recorded for this clone. The V gene is TRBV9, the J gene TRBJ2-7; 7 bases map to TRBD1. Germline CDR1 is SGDLS and CDR2 is YYNGEE. Trimming cost V 0 bases and J 3 bases; bases outside gene matches: 9. This CDR3 comprises 16 residues. The CDR3 here is CASSVGGQAKIYEQYF. DNA of the CDR3: TGTGCCAGCAGCGTAGGCGGACAGGCGAAAATCTACGAGCAGTACTTC.

The J gene is TRBJ2-7, the V gene TRBV6-5; D possibly corresponds to TRBD1 (6 bases). V was shortened by 2 bases and J by 4 bases, with 15 bases between the two germline ends. CDR3 size: 15 residues. Germline lookup yields CDR1 MNHEY and CDR2 SVGAGI. The CDR3 region is CASSYRGQGLYEQYF. In nucleotides, the CDR3 is TGTGCCAGCAGTTACCGCGGTCAGGGGTTATACGAGCAGTACTTC.

The chain couples TRBV18 to TRBJ2-7; the D is unclear. The CDR3 runs to 15 residues. Trimming pared 0 bases from V and 0 bases from J, leaving 9 bases between. The germline CDR1 and CDR2 sequences are KGHSH and LQKENI. CDR3 residues: CASSPPSRISYEQYF. Written as DNA, the CDR3 is TGTGCCAGCTCACCACCTAGTCGAATCTCCTACGAGCAGTACTTC.

V usage is TRBV15 and J usage is TRBJ2-7, with D perhaps TRBD2 (6 bases). Trimming took 5 bases from V and 3 from J, leaving 17 bases between them. Germline-derived CDR1 and CDR2 are LNHNV and YYDKDF (reference sequence). The CDR3 runs 15 residues. The chain's CDR3 is CATSPRLDTYYEQYF. CDR3 in DNA: TGTGCCACCAGCCCAAGACTAGACACGTACTACGAGCAGTACTTC.

This chain joins TRBV29-1 and TRBJ1-4; 8 positions agree with TRBD1. Germline V gene data show CDR1 as SQVTM and CDR2 as ANQGSEA. This CDR3 region has 15 residues. The V and J ends lost 6 bases and 7 bases, in that order; junction bases with no gene match: 13. CDR3 region: CSVSRGGTGAEKLFF. The CDR3 DNA follows: TGCAGCGTATCGAGGGGCGGGACAGGTGCTGAAAAACTGTTTTTT.

The chain combines TRBV25-1 with TRBJ2-5; 9 nucleotides agree with TRBD2. V trimming: 8 bases; J trimming: 5 bases; junction bases outside the gene matches: 12. This CDR3 spans 15 amino acids. The germline V gene has CDR1 MGHDK and CDR2 SYGVNS. CDR3 nucleotide sequence: TGTGCCAGCTCTTCCTGGCGGGGGGGCTCGGAGACCCAGTACTTC. The encoded protein is CASSSWRGGSETQYF.

This sequence joins TRBV6-5 and TRBJ1-1; D is unresolved. This CDR3 has 13 amino acids. Deletions cut 6 bases from V and 6 bases from J, with 14 bases between. Looked up from germline, CDR1 is MNHEY and CDR2 is SVGAGI. CDR3 DNA sequence: TGTGCCAGCAGACCCGCCCGGGTTGCTGAAGCTTTCTTT. Its protein is CASRPARVAEAFF.

V usage is TRBV28 and J usage is TRBJ2-2, with a weak D call TRBD1 (6 bases). Per germline, CDR1 MDHEN and CDR2 SYDVKM. The CDR3 extends over 13 amino acids. Trimming removed 8 bases at V and 5 bases at J, with 12 bases between. DNA of the CDR3: TGTGCCAGCCAGCAGGGGTCAACCGGGGAGCTGTTTTTT. This translates into CASQQGSTGELFF.

This clone has only a few counts. The chain carries TRBV5-1 and TRBJ2-2, with 7 nucleotides matching TRBD2. The CDR3 contains 15 residues. Looked up from germline, CDR1 is SGHRS and CDR2 is YFSETQ. The V and J ends lost 7 bases and 1 base, in that order; junction bases with no gene match: 7. The CDR3 loop reads CASGSGTKNTGELFF. For the CDR3, the DNA is TGCGCCAGCGGGTCGGGGACTAAGAACACCGGGGAGCTGTTTTTT.

This chain uses TRBV28 with TRBJ2-5; the D gene is possibly TRBD1 (8 bases). Germline lookup yields CDR1 MDHEN and CDR2 SYDVKM. Trimming stripped 5 bases from V and 5 bases from J, with 18 bases between. This CDR3 has 15 amino acids. The CDR3, as DNA: TGTGCCAGCAGTCCGACACAGGGGGGAGGGGAGACCCAGTACTTC. Its protein is CASSPTQGGGETQYF.

V usage is TRBV10-3 and J usage is TRBJ1-1; D might be TRBD1 (6 bases). Germline V lookup: CDR1 ENHRY, CDR2 SYGVKD. This CDR3 region has 18 residues. Deletions cut 5 bases from V and 1 base from J, with 23 bases between. CDR3 DNA: TGTGCCATCAGTAAAAACCCGACAGGCCGGGGGGGGAACACTGAAGCTTTCTTT. Translation: CAISKNPTGRGGNTEAFF.

This chain uses TRBV29-1 with TRBJ1-5; 8 nucleotides match TRBD1. The CDR3 runs to 13 residues. Germline-derived CDR1 and CDR2 are SQVTM and ANQGSEA. The J segment lost 6 bases and the V segment lost 4 bases, leaving 5 bases of the junction unmatched. The CDR3 sequence is CSVVSGGGQPQHF. Here the CDR3 DNA reads TGCAGCGTTGTTTCAGGGGGCGGTCAGCCCCAGCATTTT.

The J gene is TRBJ2-3, the V gene TRBV2; 7 positions match TRBD1. The length of the CDR3 is 13 residues. V gave up 7 bases and J gave up 4 bases; unmatched junction bases: 5. From germline, CDR1 is SNHLY and CDR2 FYNNEI. The CDR3 loop is CASIPGGADTQYF. CDR3 bases: TGTGCCAGCATCCCAGGGGGTGCAGATACGCAGTATTTT.

The chain employs TRBV5-1 and TRBJ1-2; D not certain. The CDR3 runs 13 residues. Germline-derived CDR1 and CDR2 are SGHRS and YFSETQ. V lost 3 bases and J 8 bases, leaving 14 bases between the germline ends. The CDR3, as DNA: TGCGCCAGCAGCTATAGGACGGAGGGCGGCTACACCTTC. Translated, it gives CASSYRTEGGYTF. The full variable domain, completed using reference TRBV5-1 and TRBJ1-2, is KAGVTQTPRYLIKTRGQQVTLSCSPISGHRSVSWYQQTPGQGLQFLFEYFSETQRNKGNFPGRFSGRQFSNSRSEMNVSTLELGDSALYLCASSYRTEGGYTFGSGTRLTVV.